This TCR beta chain was recorded in a study of blood T cell repertoires in COVID-19. Turning to the study itself: COVID-19 samples, acute and convalescent, were from the United States, Italy and Spain. T cells, B-cell-depleted T cells, or PBMCs provided the cDNA or gDNA that served as material.

In the authors' workflow: Quantification of nucleated cells was approximated via reference gene primer amplification. TCRdb's copy holds only in-frame clones and misses some; the assay was immunoSEQ multiplex PCR. That table furnishes V, J and clone size, whereas the DNA furnished D and trimming. In the table there are about 200,000 clones, more than 75% of which are singletons. The CDR3 has 12 residues. Trimming cost V 2 bases and J 4 bases, with 5 bases left between them. Germline loops: CDR1 MDHEN, CDR2 SYDVKM. The V and J genes are TRBV28 and TRBJ1-2; D unclear. Sequences were obtained from peripheral blood. The receptor was derived from a woman aged 80 or over with acute or convalescent COVID-19. The CDR3 DNA reads TGTGCCAGCAGTTTAGCGAGCTATGGCTACACCTTC. Translated: CASSLASYGYTF.